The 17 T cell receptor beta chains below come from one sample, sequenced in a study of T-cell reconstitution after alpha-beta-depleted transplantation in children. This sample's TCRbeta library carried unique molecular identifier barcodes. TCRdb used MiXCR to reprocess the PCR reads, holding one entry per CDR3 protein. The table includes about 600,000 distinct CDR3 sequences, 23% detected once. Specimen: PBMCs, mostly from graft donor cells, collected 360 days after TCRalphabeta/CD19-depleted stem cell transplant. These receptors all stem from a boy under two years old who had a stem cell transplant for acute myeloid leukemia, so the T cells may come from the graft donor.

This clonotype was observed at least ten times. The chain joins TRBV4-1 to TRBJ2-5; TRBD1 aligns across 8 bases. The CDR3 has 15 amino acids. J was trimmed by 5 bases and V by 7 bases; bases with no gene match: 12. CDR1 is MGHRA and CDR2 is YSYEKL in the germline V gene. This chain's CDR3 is CASKPHGQGIETQYF. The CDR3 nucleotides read TGCGCCAGCAAGCCTCATGGACAGGGCATTGAGACCCAGTACTTC.

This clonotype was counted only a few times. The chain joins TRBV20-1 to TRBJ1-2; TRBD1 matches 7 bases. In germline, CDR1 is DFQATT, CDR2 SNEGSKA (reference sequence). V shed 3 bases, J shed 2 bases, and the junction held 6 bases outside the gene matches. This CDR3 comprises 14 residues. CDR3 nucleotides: TGCAGTGCTAGCATAAAGGGACAGAACTATGGCTACACCTTC. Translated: CSASIKGQNYGYTF.

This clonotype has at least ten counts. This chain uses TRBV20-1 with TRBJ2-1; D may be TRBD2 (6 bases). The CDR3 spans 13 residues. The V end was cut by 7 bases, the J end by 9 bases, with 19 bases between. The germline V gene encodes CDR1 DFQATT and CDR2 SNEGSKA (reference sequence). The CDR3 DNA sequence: TGCAGTGGGACCACGGGGGATAGCGGTGAGCAGTTCTTC. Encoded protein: CSGTTGDSGEQFF.

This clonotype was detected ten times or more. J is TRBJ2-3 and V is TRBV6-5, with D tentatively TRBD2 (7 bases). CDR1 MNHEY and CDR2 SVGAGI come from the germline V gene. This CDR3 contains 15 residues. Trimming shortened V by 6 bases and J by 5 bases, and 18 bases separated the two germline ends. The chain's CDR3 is CASRAPGGIIDTQYF. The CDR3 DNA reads TGTGCCAGCAGGGCCCCGGGGGGCATCATAGATACGCAGTATTTT.

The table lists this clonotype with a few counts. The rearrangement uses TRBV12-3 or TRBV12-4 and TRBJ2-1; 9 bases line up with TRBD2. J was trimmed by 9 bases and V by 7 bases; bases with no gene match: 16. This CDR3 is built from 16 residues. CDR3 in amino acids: CASIPSWAGGPGEQFF. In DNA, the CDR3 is TGTGCCAGCATCCCATCCTGGGCGGGGGGGCCTGGTGAGCAGTTCTTC.

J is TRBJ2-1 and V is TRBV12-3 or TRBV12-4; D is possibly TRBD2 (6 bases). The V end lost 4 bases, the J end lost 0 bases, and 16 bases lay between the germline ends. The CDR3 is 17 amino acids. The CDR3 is CASSWAGRGNSYNEQFF. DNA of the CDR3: TGTGCCAGCAGTTGGGCCGGACGGGGGAACTCCTACAATGAGCAGTTCTTC.

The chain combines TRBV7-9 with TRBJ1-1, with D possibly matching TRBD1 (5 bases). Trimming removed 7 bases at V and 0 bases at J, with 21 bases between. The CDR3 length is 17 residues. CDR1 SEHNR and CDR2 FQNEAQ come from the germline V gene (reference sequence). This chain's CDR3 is CASTVGGWRVVNTEAFF. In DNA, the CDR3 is TGTGCCAGCACCGTCGGGGGGTGGAGGGTTGTGAACACTGAAGCTTTCTTT.

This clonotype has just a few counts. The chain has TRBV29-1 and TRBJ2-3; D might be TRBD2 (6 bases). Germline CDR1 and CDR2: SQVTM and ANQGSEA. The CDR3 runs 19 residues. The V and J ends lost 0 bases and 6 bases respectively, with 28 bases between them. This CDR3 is CSVEEIPQVTRLVEDTQYF. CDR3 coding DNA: TGCAGCGTTGAAGAAATTCCCCAAGTGACTAGGTTGGTCGAGGATACGCAGTATTTT.

CDR3 sequence: CAISDPGTYTGELFF. For the CDR3, the DNA is TGTGCCATCAGTGATCCCGGGACCTACACCGGGGAGCTGTTTTTT. The chain employs TRBV10-3 and TRBJ2-2; D tentatively reads TRBD1 or TRBD2 (5 bases each). Per the germline V gene, CDR1 is ENHRY and CDR2 is SYGVKD. This CDR3 is 15 amino acids long. Between the trimmed V and J ends, which lost 3 bases and 3 bases, there was a span of 11 bases.

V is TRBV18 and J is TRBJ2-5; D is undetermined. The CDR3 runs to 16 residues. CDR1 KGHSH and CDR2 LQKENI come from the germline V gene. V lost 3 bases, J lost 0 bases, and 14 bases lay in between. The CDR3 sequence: CASSPSWTLHQETQYF. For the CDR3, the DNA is TGTGCCAGCTCACCTTCTTGGACCCTGCACCAAGAGACCCAGTACTTC.

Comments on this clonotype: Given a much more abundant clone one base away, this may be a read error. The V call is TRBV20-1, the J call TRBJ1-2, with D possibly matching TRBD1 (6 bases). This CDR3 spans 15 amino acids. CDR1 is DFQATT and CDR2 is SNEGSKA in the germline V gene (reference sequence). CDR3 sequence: CCARGLGHFPYGYTF. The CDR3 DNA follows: TGCTGTGCTAGGGGCCTGGGACACTTCCCCTATGGCTACACCTTC.

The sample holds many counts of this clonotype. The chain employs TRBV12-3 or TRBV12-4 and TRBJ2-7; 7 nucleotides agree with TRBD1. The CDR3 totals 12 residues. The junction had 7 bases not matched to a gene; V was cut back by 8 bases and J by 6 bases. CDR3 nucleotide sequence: TGTGCCAGCGGGTATACAGGGGTCGAGCAGTACTTC. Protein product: CASGYTGVEQYF.

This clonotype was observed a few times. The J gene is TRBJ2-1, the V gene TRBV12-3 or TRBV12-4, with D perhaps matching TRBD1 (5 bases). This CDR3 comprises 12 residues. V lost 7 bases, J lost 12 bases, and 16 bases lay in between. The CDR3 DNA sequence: TGTGCCAGCACTGGACCGTCTAGGGGGCAGTTCTTC. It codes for CASTGPSRGQFF.

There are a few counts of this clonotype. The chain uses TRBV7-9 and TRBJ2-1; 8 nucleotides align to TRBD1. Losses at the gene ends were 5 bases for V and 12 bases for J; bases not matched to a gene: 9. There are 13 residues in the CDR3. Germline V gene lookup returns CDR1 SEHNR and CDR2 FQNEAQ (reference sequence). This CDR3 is CASSMTDRGSQFF. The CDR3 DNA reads TGTGCCAGCAGCATGACTGACAGGGGTTCGCAGTTCTTC.

CDR3 region: CASSVKAGYDQPQHF. The CDR3 DNA sequence: TGTGCCAGCAGCGTAAAGGCAGGGTACGATCAGCCCCAGCATTTT. J is TRBJ1-5 and V is TRBV7-2, with a tentative D call TRBD1 (5 bases). Germline CDR1 is SGHTA and CDR2 is FQGNSA. The V end was cut by 5 bases, the J end by 5 bases, with 16 bases between. The CDR3 is made up of 15 amino acids. The whole variable domain, filled in from reference TRBV7-2 and TRBJ1-5, reads GAGVSQSPSNKVTEKGKDVELRCDPISGHTALYWYRQSLGQGLEFLIYFQGNSAPDKSGLPSDRFSAERTGGSVSTLTIQRTQQEDSAVYLCASSVKAGYDQPQHFGDGTRLSIL.

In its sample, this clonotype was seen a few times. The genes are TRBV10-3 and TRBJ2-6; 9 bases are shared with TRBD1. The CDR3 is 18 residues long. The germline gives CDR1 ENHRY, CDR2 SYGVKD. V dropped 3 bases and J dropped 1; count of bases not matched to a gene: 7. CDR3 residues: CAISELGQGYSGANVLTF. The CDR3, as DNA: TGTGCCATCAGTGAATTGGGACAGGGATATTCTGGGGCCAACGTCCTGACTTTC.

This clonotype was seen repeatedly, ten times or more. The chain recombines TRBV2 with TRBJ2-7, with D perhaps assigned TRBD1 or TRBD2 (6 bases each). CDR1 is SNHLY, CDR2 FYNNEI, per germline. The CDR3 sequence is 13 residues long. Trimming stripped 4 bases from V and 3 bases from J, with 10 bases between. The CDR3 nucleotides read TGTGCCAGCAGTGGGGGGGCCCTCTACGAGCAGTACTTC. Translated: CASSGGALYEQYF.